The TCR beta chain described here comes from a study of cytomegalovirus exposure and HLA in healthy donors. Comments on this clone: Its antigen is still unknown.

Study observations and caveats: Rarity characterized most TCR sequences, yet some public TCRs appeared in many donors.

Generated by immunoSEQ multiplex PCR, the TCRdb table keeps only in-frame clones and is missing some. The sample includes about 130,000 clones, roughly 89% of them seen just once. Sequenced sample: PBMCs. The sequence derives from a woman younger than 30 in good health and CMV-seronegative.

CDR3 bases: TGTGCCAGCAGCCGATCCGGGACTGAAGCTTTCTTT. As protein: CASSRSGTEAFF. V usage is TRBV14 and J usage is TRBJ1-1; no clear D. Per the germline V gene, CDR1 is SGHDN and CDR2 is FVKESK. There are 12 residues in the CDR3. V was pared by 4 bases and J by 5 bases, with 8 bases between.